The 14 T cell receptor beta chains given below trace back to one sample, sequenced in a study of blood T cell repertoires in COVID-19. Sequenced by immunoSEQ multiplex PCR; TCRdb stores in-frame clones only, minus some. The repertoire holds 70,000 or so clones, with roughly 89% as singletons. Material: peripheral blood. These receptor sequences come from a young man with acute or convalescent COVID-19.

This clone was detected once. The chain has TRBV9 and TRBJ2-5, with 9 bases fitting TRBD2. The CDR3 spans 16 residues. V dropped 2 bases and J dropped 1; count of bases not matched to a gene: 6. Germline V gene data show CDR1 as SGDLS and CDR2 as YYNGEE. DNA for the CDR3: TGTGCCAGCAGCGTTGGTAGCGGGGGACCCCAAGAGACCCAGTACTTC. Translated, it gives CASSVGSGGPQETQYF.

The chain employs TRBV5-5 and TRBJ1-1; a possible D gene is TRBD1 (6 bases). CDR3 size: 17 residues. Trimming shortened V by 0 bases and J by 4 bases, and 19 bases separated the two germline ends. Germline V lookup: CDR1 SGHKS, CDR2 YYEKEE (reference sequence). This chain's CDR3 is CASSLAAGVAMVTEAFF. The DNA for the CDR3 is TGTGCCAGCAGCTTGGCCGCAGGGGTGGCCATGGTCACTGAAGCTTTCTTT. Combining the CDR3 with reference TRBV5-5 and TRBJ1-1 gives the whole variable domain DAGVTQSPTHLIKTRGQQVTLRCSPISGHKSVSWYQQVLGQGPQFIFQYYEKEERGRGNFPDRFSARQFPNYSSELNVNALLLGDSALYLCASSLAAGVAMVTEAFFGQGTRLTVV.

This rearrangement joins TRBV27 to TRBJ2-7; 8 bases agree with TRBD2. The length of the CDR3 is 16 residues. Germline assignment: CDR1 MNHEY and CDR2 SMNVEV (reference sequence). Unmatched junction bases numbered 11, after V lost 5 bases and J lost 2 bases. In DNA, the CDR3 is TGTGCCAGCAGTCCTCTCCGGCTAGCGGGTACCTACGAGCAGTACTTC. Protein sequence: CASSPLRLAGTYEQYF.

The gene calls are TRBV3-1 (or the pseudogene TRBV3-2) and TRBJ1-5; D call uncertain. The CDR3 spans 14 residues. Germline loops: CDR1 LGHDT, CDR2 YNNKEL (reference sequence). V was trimmed by 0 bases and J by 7 bases, leaving 10 bases between them. For the CDR3, the DNA is TGTGCCAGCAGCCAAGATTGGGCCAACCAGCCCCAGCATTTT. Translating it yields CASSQDWANQPQHF.

The CDR3 coding sequence is TGTGCCAGTCGCCAGGCTGGGGCCAACGTCCTGACTTTC. Translating gives CASRQAGANVLTF. The chain employs TRBV6-5 and TRBJ2-6; no clear D gene. Germline CDR1 reads MNHEY; CDR2 reads SVGAGI. V lost 9 bases, J lost 2 bases, and 8 bases lay in between. This CDR3 has 13 amino acids.

V usage is TRBV9 and J usage is TRBJ2-1; 11 bases align to TRBD2. The ends lost 3 bases at V and 10 bases at J; junction bases unmatched: 12. From germline, CDR1 is SGDLS and CDR2 YYNGEE. CDR3 length equals 16 residues. This chain's CDR3 is CASSAGISGRAWEQFF. The CDR3 DNA reads TGTGCCAGCAGCGCTGGAATTAGCGGGAGGGCCTGGGAGCAGTTCTTC.

The chain recombines TRBV3-1 (or the pseudogene TRBV3-2) with TRBJ2-2; 12 bases align to TRBD2. V lost 1 base, J lost 5 bases, and 11 bases stayed unmatched. The CDR3 is 19 amino acids. Germline V lookup: CDR1 LGHDT, CDR2 YNNKEL (reference sequence). As DNA, the CDR3 is TGTGCCAGCAGCCAAGGCAAGCGACTAGCGGGAGCGGGTACCGGGGAGCTGTTTTTT. This translates into CASSQGKRLAGAGTGELFF.

This chain joins TRBV24-1 and TRBJ2-7; TRBD1 agrees at 9 bases. Losses at the gene ends were 6 bases for V and 5 bases for J; bases not matched to a gene: 10. CDR3 length: 15 residues. The germline V gene has CDR1 KGHDR and CDR2 SFDVKD. The DNA of the CDR3 is TGTGCCACCAGTAACCGGGACAGGGAGGAGAACGAGCAGTACGTC. Its protein product is CATSNRDREENEQYV.

The chain is built from TRBV11-3 and TRBJ1-1, with TRBD1 matching over 8 bases. Germline V CDR1 and CDR2: SGHNT, YENEEA. J was trimmed by 0 bases and V by 3 bases; bases with no gene match: 18. This CDR3 is 20 amino acids long. The CDR3 region is CASSFPGSGGDAKMNTEAFF. CDR3 DNA sequence: TGTGCCAGCAGCTTCCCCGGCTCAGGGGGCGACGCAAAAATGAACACTGAAGCTTTCTTT.

The chain combines TRBV7-2 with TRBJ1-2, with 8 positions matching TRBD1. The CDR3 runs 17 residues. In germline, CDR1 is SGHTA, CDR2 FQGNSA. The CDR3 nucleotides are TGTGCACTAAGGGGACAGGAGGCTCGGGCATCCAACTATGGCTACACCTTC. Translating it yields CALRGQEARASNYGYTF.

This clone was detected only once. The genes are TRBV4-3 and TRBJ2-2, with 7 bases identical to TRBD2. Germline V gives CDR1 LGHNA, CDR2 YSLEER. The CDR3 is made up of 18 amino acids. Unmatched junction bases numbered 11, after V lost 0 bases and J lost 4 bases. CDR3 DNA sequence: TGCGCCAGCAGCCAAGATGTGGGAGGCGGGAGTCGCACCGGGGAGCTGTTTTTT. As protein: CASSQDVGGGSRTGELFF.

This chain connects TRBV6-1 to TRBJ1-1; a possible D gene is TRBD1 (5 bases). Per germline, CDR1 MNHNS and CDR2 SASEGT. The V gene lost 3 bases and the J gene lost 0 bases, with 8 bases spanning the gap. This CDR3 is built from 14 residues. CDR3 sequence: CASSETDMNTEAFF. CDR3 nucleotide sequence: TGTGCCAGCAGTGAGACAGATATGAACACTGAAGCTTTCTTT.

This clone was seen just once. The rearrangement joins TRBV30 to TRBJ1-4, with D perhaps TRBD1 (6 bases). CDR3 length: 13 residues. Germline V lookup: CDR1 GTSNPN, CDR2 SVGIG (reference sequence). The CDR3 spells CATPGQLNEKLFF. CDR3 DNA: TGTGCTACTCCTGGACAGCTTAATGAAAAACTGTTTTTT. The full variable domain, its missing parts supplied by reference TRBV30 and TRBJ1-4, is SQTIHQWPATLVQPVGSPLSLECTVEGTSNPNLYWYRQAAGRGLQLLFYSVGIGQISSEVPQNLSASRPQDRQFILSSKKLLLSDSGFYLCATPGQLNEKLFFGSGTQLSVL.

The rearrangement joins TRBV5-1 to TRBJ1-2; weak D call: TRBD1 (5 bases). V was pared by 2 bases and J by 8 bases, with 19 bases between. Germline loops: CDR1 SGHRS, CDR2 YFSETQ. This CDR3 is 15 amino acids long. The CDR3 DNA is TGCGCCAGCAGCTTTGAGTTTGGGGGAGGAGGAGGCTACACCTTC. It specifies CASSFEFGGGGGYTF.